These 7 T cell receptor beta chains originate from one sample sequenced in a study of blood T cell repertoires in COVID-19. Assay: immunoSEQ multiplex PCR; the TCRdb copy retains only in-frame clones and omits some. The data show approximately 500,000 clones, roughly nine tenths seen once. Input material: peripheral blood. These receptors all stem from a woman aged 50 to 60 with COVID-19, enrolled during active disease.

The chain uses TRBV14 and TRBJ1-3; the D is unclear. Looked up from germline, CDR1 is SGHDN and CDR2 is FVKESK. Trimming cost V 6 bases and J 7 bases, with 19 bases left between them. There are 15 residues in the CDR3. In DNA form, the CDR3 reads TGTGCCAGCAGTTCTGGGAACATCGCGGGGAACACCATATATTTT. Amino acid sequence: CASSSGNIAGNTIYF.

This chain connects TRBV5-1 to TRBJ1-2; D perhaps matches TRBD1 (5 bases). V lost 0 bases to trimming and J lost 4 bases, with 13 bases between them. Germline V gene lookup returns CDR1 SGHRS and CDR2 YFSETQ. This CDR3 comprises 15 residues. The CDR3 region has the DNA TGCGCCAGCAGCTTGGCCAGCGGGGCTAGCTATGGCTACACCTTC. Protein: CASSLASGASYGYTF.

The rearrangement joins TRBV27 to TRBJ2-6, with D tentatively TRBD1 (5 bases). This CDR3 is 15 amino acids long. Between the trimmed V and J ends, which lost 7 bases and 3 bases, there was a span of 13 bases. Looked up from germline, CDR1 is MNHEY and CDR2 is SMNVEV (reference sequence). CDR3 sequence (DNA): TGTGCCAGCACCCCCGGCACAGGTGGGGCCAACGTCCTGACTTTC. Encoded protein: CASTPGTGGANVLTF.

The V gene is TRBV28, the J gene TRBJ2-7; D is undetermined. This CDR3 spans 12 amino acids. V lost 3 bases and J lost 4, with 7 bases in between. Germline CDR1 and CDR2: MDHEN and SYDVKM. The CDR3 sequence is CASSFDGYEQYF. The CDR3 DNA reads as TGTGCCAGCAGTTTTGACGGGTACGAGCAGTACTTC.

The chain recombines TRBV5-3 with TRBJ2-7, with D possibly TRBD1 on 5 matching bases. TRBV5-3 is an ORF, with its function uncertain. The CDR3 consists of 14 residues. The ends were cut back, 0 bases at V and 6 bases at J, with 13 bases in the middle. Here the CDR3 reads CARSLVTGRPEQYF. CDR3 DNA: TGTGCCAGAAGCTTGGTAACAGGAAGACCCGAGCAGTACTTC.

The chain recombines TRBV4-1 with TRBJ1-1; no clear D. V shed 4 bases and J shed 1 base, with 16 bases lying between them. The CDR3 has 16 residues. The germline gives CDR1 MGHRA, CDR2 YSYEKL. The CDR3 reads CASSLSPGARNTEAFF. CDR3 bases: TGCGCCAGCAGCCTATCGCCGGGAGCCAGGAACACTGAAGCTTTCTTT.

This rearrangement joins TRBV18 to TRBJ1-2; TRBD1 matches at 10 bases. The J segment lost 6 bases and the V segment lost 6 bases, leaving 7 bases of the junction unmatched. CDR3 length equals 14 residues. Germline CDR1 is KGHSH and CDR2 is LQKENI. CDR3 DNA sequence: TGTGCCAGCTCGAGGGACAGGGGTTTCGATGGCTACACCTTC. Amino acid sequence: CASSRDRGFDGYTF.